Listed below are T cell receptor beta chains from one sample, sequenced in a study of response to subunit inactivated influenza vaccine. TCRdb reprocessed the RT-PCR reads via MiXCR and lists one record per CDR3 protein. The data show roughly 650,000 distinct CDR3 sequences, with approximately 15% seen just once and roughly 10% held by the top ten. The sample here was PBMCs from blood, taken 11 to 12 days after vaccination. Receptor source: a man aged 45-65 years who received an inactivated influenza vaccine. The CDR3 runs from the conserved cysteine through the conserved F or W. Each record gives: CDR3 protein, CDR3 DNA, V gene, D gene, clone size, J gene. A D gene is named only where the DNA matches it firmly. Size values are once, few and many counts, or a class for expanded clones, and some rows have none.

CDR3 protein: CASRPSLAGPHNEQFF; CDR3 DNA: TGTGCCAGCAGACCCTCCCTAGCGGGGCCCCACAATGAGCAGTTCTTC; V gene: TRBV11-2; D gene: TRBD2; clone size: many; J gene: TRBJ2-1
CDR3 protein: CATSDLPAKGGNTGELFF; CDR3 DNA: TGTGCCACCAGTGACCTCCCTGCCAAAGGGGGAAACACCGGGGAGCTGTTTTTT; V gene: TRBV24-1; D gene: -; clone size: many; J gene: TRBJ2-2
CDR3 protein: CSASSPRTSGGTGELFF; CDR3 DNA: TGCAGTGCTAGTTCTCCGAGGACTAGCGGGGGTACCGGGGAGCTGTTTTTT; V gene: TRBV20-1; D gene: TRBD2; clone size: -; J gene: TRBJ2-2
CDR3 protein: CASSFTGSGELFF; CDR3 DNA: TGTGCCAGCAGCTTCACAGGGTCCGGGGAGCTGTTTTTT; V gene: TRBV7-2; D gene: -; clone size: -; J gene: TRBJ2-2
CDR3 protein: CASSSTRAGTPNYGYTF; CDR3 DNA: TGTGCCAGCAGCTCCACCCGTGCTGGGACACCCAACTATGGCTACACCTTC; V gene: TRBV11-2; D gene: -; clone size: few; J gene: TRBJ1-2
CDR3 protein: CASSLLVNTGELFF; CDR3 DNA: TGTGCCAGCAGCTTGCTAGTTAACACCGGGGAGCTGTTTTTT; V gene: TRBV5-6; D gene: -; clone size: many; J gene: TRBJ2-2
CDR3 protein: CAWTAGNLEAFF; CDR3 DNA: TGTGCCTGGACCGCAGGGAATCTTGAAGCTTTCTTT; V gene: TRBV30; D gene: -; clone size: -; J gene: TRBJ1-1
CDR3 protein: CASRAGSYEQYF; CDR3 DNA: TGTGCCAGCAGGGCGGGATCCTACGAGCAGTACTTC; V gene: TRBV27; D gene: -; clone size: -; J gene: TRBJ2-7
CDR3 protein: CSALRDRLNEQFF; CDR3 DNA: TGCAGTGCCCTGCGGGACAGGCTGAATGAGCAGTTCTTC; V gene: TRBV20-1; D gene: TRBD1; clone size: -; J gene: TRBJ2-1
CDR3 protein: CASRYNTGELFF; CDR3 DNA: TGTGCCAGCAGGTACAACACCGGGGAGCTGTTTTTT; V gene: TRBV12-3/TRBV12-4; D gene: -; clone size: -; J gene: TRBJ2-2
CDR3 protein: CASSGAGGVYEQYF; CDR3 DNA: TGTGCCAGCAGTGGAGCAGGGGGTGTCTACGAGCAGTACTTC; V gene: TRBV27; D gene: TRBD1; clone size: -; J gene: TRBJ2-7
CDR3 protein: CASSFGRGRNTEAFF; CDR3 DNA: TGTGCCAGCAGTTTCGGCAGGGGGCGAAACACTGAAGCTTTCTTT; V gene: TRBV12-3/TRBV12-4; D gene: TRBD1; clone size: -; J gene: TRBJ1-1
CDR3 protein: CSAPGDRDYNEQFF; CDR3 DNA: TGCAGTGCGCCGGGGGACAGAGACTACAATGAGCAGTTCTTC; V gene: TRBV20-1; D gene: -; clone size: few; J gene: TRBJ2-1
CDR3 protein: CASSHTRGRGETQYF; CDR3 DNA: TGCGCCAGCAGCCACACCAGGGGGCGAGGGGAGACCCAGTACTTC; V gene: TRBV4-3; D gene: TRBD1; clone size: few; J gene: TRBJ2-5
CDR3 protein: CASSLAFWGSGRAQGEETQYF; CDR3 DNA: TGTGCCAGCAGCTTAGCGTTCTGGGGATCGGGTCGCGCGCAAGGAGAAGAGACCCAGTACTTC; V gene: TRBV7-2; D gene: -; clone size: few; J gene: TRBJ2-5
CDR3 protein: CASSQGAGYTQYF; CDR3 DNA: TGCGCCAGCAGCCAAGGAGCAGGATATACGCAGTATTTT; V gene: TRBV4-3; D gene: -; clone size: -; J gene: TRBJ2-3
CDR3 protein: CASSSQGPGNTIYF; CDR3 DNA: TGCGCCAGCAGCTCCCAGGGGCCTGGAAACACCATATATTTT; V gene: TRBV5-1; D gene: -; clone size: -; J gene: TRBJ1-3
CDR3 protein: CAISLGEETQYF; CDR3 DNA: TGTGCCATCAGCCTCGGTGAAGAGACCCAGTACTTC; V gene: TRBV10-3; D gene: -; clone size: -; J gene: TRBJ2-5
CDR3 protein: CASSYSGHDTGTNTEAFF; CDR3 DNA: TGTGCCAGCAGTTACTCGGGACATGATACGGGTACCAACACTGAAGCTTTCTTT; V gene: TRBV6-5; D gene: -; clone size: -; J gene: TRBJ1-1
CDR3 protein: CSVLRGGTSEKTQYF; CDR3 DNA: TGCAGCGTCCTTAGGGGGGGGACTAGCGAAAAGACCCAGTACTTC; V gene: TRBV29-1; D gene: TRBD2; clone size: few; J gene: TRBJ2-5
CDR3 protein: CASSLAVEGDTQYF; CDR3 DNA: TGTGCCAGCAGCTTAGCGGTGGAAGGAGATACGCAGTATTTT; V gene: TRBV7-8; D gene: -; clone size: few; J gene: TRBJ2-3
CDR3 protein: CASSPDGQVSSGKPQHF; CDR3 DNA: TGCGCCAGCAGTCCCGACGGACAGGTCTCCTCAGGAAAGCCCCAGCATTTT; V gene: TRBV23-1; D gene: TRBD1; clone size: -; J gene: TRBJ1-5
CDR3 protein: CASSQVGRAFF; CDR3 DNA: TGCGCCAGCAGCCAAGTGGGGCGCGCTTTCTTT; V gene: TRBV4-1; D gene: -; clone size: many; J gene: TRBJ1-1
CDR3 protein: CASSPASLTMSGSPQFF; CDR3 DNA: TGTGCCAGCTCACCAGCGAGTTTAACAATGAGCGGTTCCCCGCAGTTCTTC; V gene: TRBV18; D gene: -; clone size: few; J gene: TRBJ2-1
CDR3 protein: CASSYDRLAKNIQYF; CDR3 DNA: TGTGCCAGCAGCTACGACAGGCTTGCCAAAAACATTCAGTACTTC; V gene: TRBV7-9; D gene: -; clone size: few; J gene: TRBJ2-4
CDR3 protein: CASSTQGGQETQYF; CDR3 DNA: TGTGCCAGCAGCACCCAGGGGGGTCAAGAGACCCAGTACTTC; V gene: TRBV9; D gene: -; clone size: many; J gene: TRBJ2-5
CDR3 protein: CASSLYSGDEQFF; CDR3 DNA: TGTGCCAGCAGTCTCTATTCGGGGGATGAGCAGTTCTTC; V gene: TRBV12-3/TRBV12-4; D gene: -; clone size: few; J gene: TRBJ2-1
CDR3 protein: CATRDRVSTGELFF; CDR3 DNA: TGTGCCACCAGGGACAGGGTTTCCACCGGGGAGCTGTTTTTT; V gene: TRBV27; D gene: TRBD1; clone size: few; J gene: TRBJ2-2
CDR3 protein: CSADKRETRWNEQFF; CDR3 DNA: TGCAGTGCGGACAAGCGGGAGACGAGGTGGAATGAGCAGTTCTTC; V gene: TRBV20-1; D gene: TRBD2; clone size: few; J gene: TRBJ2-1
CDR3 protein: CSVEHPFSYEQYF; CDR3 DNA: TGCAGCGTTGAGCACCCCTTCTCCTACGAGCAGTACTTC; V gene: TRBV29-1; D gene: -; clone size: few; J gene: TRBJ2-7
CDR3 protein: CASISPGDTGELFF; CDR3 DNA: TGTGCCAGTATATCCCCAGGGGACACCGGGGAGCTGTTTTTT; V gene: TRBV6-1; D gene: -; clone size: few; J gene: TRBJ2-2
CDR3 protein: CSASIHYNEQFF; CDR3 DNA: TGCAGTGCTAGTATCCATTACAATGAGCAGTTCTTC; V gene: TRBV20-1; D gene: -; clone size: -; J gene: TRBJ2-1
CDR3 protein: CAISEGRSHEQYF; CDR3 DNA: TGTGCCATCAGTGAAGGGCGGTCCCACGAGCAGTACTTC; V gene: TRBV10-3; D gene: -; clone size: -; J gene: TRBJ2-7
CDR3 protein: CATSDDRAGYTF; CDR3 DNA: TGTGCCACCAGTGACGACAGGGCTGGCTACACCTTC; V gene: TRBV24-1; D gene: TRBD1; clone size: many; J gene: TRBJ1-2
CDR3 protein: CASSLSMYQETQYF; CDR3 DNA: TGTGCCAGCAGCTTATCAATGTACCAAGAGACCCAGTACTTC; V gene: TRBV5-6; D gene: -; clone size: -; J gene: TRBJ2-5
CDR3 protein: CASRQVSGTGELFF; CDR3 DNA: TGTGCCAGCCGGCAGGTGTCGGGCACCGGGGAGCTGTTTTTT; V gene: TRBV11-2; D gene: -; clone size: few; J gene: TRBJ2-2
CDR3 protein: CASSQTARNTEAFF; CDR3 DNA: TGTGCCAGCAGTCAGACAGCGCGGAACACTGAAGCTTTCTTT; V gene: TRBV6-1; D gene: -; clone size: few; J gene: TRBJ1-1
CDR3 protein: CASRLEGSGLRHEQFF; CDR3 DNA: TGTGCCAGCAGGTTAGAAGGTTCAGGGCTTAGGCATGAGCAGTTCTTC; V gene: TRBV7-8; D gene: -; clone size: few; J gene: TRBJ2-1
CDR3 protein: CASSPLPNGELFF; CDR3 DNA: TGCGCCAGCAGCCCTCTTCCGAACGGGGAGCTGTTTTTT; V gene: TRBV4-3; D gene: -; clone size: few; J gene: TRBJ2-2
CDR3 protein: CASSLFLRGSTGELFF; CDR3 DNA: TGCGCCAGCAGCTTGTTTCTCAGGGGGTCCACCGGGGAGCTGTTTTTT; V gene: TRBV5-1; D gene: TRBD1; clone size: few; J gene: TRBJ2-2
CDR3 protein: CASSFPPGTSNTGELFF; CDR3 DNA: TGTGCCAGCAGTTTTCCTCCCGGGACTTCGAACACCGGGGAGCTGTTTTTT; V gene: TRBV7-2; D gene: -; clone size: -; J gene: TRBJ2-2
CDR3 protein: CASSQDGGNTQYF; CDR3 DNA: TGTGCCAGCAGCCAAGATGGAGGGAATACGCAGTATTTT; V gene: TRBV3-1; D gene: -; clone size: -; J gene: TRBJ2-3
CDR3 protein: CASSSPYDFEQFF; CDR3 DNA: TGTGCCAGCAGCTCCCCGTATGACTTTGAGCAGTTCTTC; V gene: TRBV7-9; D gene: -; clone size: -; J gene: TRBJ2-1
CDR3 protein: CSARARWLNIQYF; CDR3 DNA: TGCAGTGCTAGAGCCCGGTGGCTAAACATTCAGTACTTC; V gene: TRBV20-1; D gene: -; clone size: few; J gene: TRBJ2-4
CDR3 protein: CASSLNPGYTEAFF; CDR3 DNA: TGTGCCAGCAGTTTAAATCCAGGGTACACTGAAGCTTTCTTT; V gene: TRBV12-3/TRBV12-4; D gene: -; clone size: many; J gene: TRBJ1-1
CDR3 protein: CASSLSSGANNEQFF; CDR3 DNA: TGTGCCAGCAGTTTAAGTAGCGGGGCTAACAATGAGCAGTTCTTC; V gene: TRBV12-3/TRBV12-4; D gene: TRBD2; clone size: -; J gene: TRBJ2-1
CDR3 protein: CASSQAPTSGQETQYF; CDR3 DNA: TGTGCCAGCAGCCAAGCCCCGACTAGCGGGCAAGAGACCCAGTACTTC; V gene: TRBV3-1; D gene: TRBD2; clone size: few; J gene: TRBJ2-5
CDR3 protein: CAIKLGGRDTGELFF; CDR3 DNA: TGTGCCATCAAGCTGGGGGGCCGGGACACCGGGGAGCTGTTTTTT; V gene: TRBV10-3; D gene: -; clone size: -; J gene: TRBJ2-2
CDR3 protein: CASSLEFGQGGTGELFF; CDR3 DNA: TGCGCCAGCAGCTTGGAGTTCGGGCAGGGGGGCACCGGGGAGCTGTTTTTT; V gene: TRBV5-1; D gene: -; clone size: few; J gene: TRBJ2-2
CDR3 protein: CASSFTGPPGPYGYTF; CDR3 DNA: TGTGCCAGCAGCTTTACAGGACCTCCTGGTCCGTATGGCTACACCTTC; V gene: TRBV5-5; D gene: -; clone size: few; J gene: TRBJ1-2
CDR3 protein: CSASETGSYNEQFF; CDR3 DNA: TGCAGTGCTAGTGAGACGGGATCCTACAATGAGCAGTTCTTC; V gene: TRBV20-1; D gene: -; clone size: few; J gene: TRBJ2-1
CDR3 protein: CASSSGSGGELFF; CDR3 DNA: TGTGCCAGCAGCTCAGGGTCGGGCGGGGAGCTGTTTTTT; V gene: TRBV28; D gene: -; clone size: many; J gene: TRBJ2-2